These 19 T cell receptor beta chains were all obtained from the same sample, sequenced in a study of blood T cell repertoires in COVID-19. This table comes from immunoSEQ multiplex PCR, and its TCRdb copy is limited to in-frame clones, with some not included. The table lists about 200,000 clones, about four fifths of them singletons, with 4.8% in the top ten. Source material: PBMCs or T cells enriched from blood (not recorded which). All receptors derive from a woman between 50 and 59 years old who had been exposed to COVID-19.

The V gene is TRBV19, the J gene TRBJ1-1, with 8 bases lining up with TRBD1. This CDR3 is built from 16 residues. J was trimmed by 0 bases and V by 3 bases; bases with no gene match: 6. The V gene's germline CDR1 is LNHDA and CDR2 SQIVND (reference sequence). The CDR3 DNA follows: TGTGCCAGTAGTATCCAGGGGGCGGCCCTGAACACTGAAGCTTTCTTT. This sequence encodes CASSIQGAALNTEAFF.

This chain connects TRBV7-9 to TRBJ2-3; D not certain. CDR1 and CDR2 (germline): SEHNR, FQNEAQ (reference sequence). Trimming removed 2 bases from V and 8 bases from J, with 5 bases in between. The CDR3 is 11 residues long. The CDR3 reads CASSLSVTQYF. The CDR3 bases are TGTGCCAGCAGCTTAAGCGTTACGCAGTATTTT.

The V and J genes are TRBV5-1 and TRBJ1-1; the D is unclear. The CDR3 has 14 residues. Germline V CDR1 and CDR2: SGHRS, YFSETQ. V lost 4 bases, J lost 5 bases, and 15 bases lay in between. The CDR3 reads CASSQNTGGTEAFF. CDR3 DNA: TGCGCCAGCAGCCAAAACACCGGAGGAACTGAAGCTTTCTTT.

The rearrangement uses TRBV9 and TRBJ1-6; D is possibly TRBD1 (6 bases). Germline V CDR1 and CDR2: SGDLS, YYNGEE. The V and J ends lost 1 base and 8 bases respectively, with 13 bases between them. This CDR3 has 15 amino acids. The CDR3, as DNA: TGTGCCAGCAGCGTAATAGGGGACACGGATTCACCCCTCCACTTT. This sequence encodes CASSVIGDTDSPLHF. Full variable domain (remainder filled in from reference TRBV9 and TRBJ1-6): DSGVTQTPKHLITATGQRVTLRCSPRSGDLSVYWYQQSLDQGLQFLIQYYNGEERAKGNILERFSAQQFPDLHSELNLSSLELGDSALYFCASSVIGDTDSPLHFGNGTRLTVT.

The CDR3 region has the DNA TGTGCCAGCAAGTGGGAGGCCCCTAATGAAAAACTGTTTTTT. This sequence encodes CASKWEAPNEKLFF. V usage is TRBV28 and J usage is TRBJ1-4; D gene ambiguous. Trimming left V 7 bases short and J 3 bases short, with 12 bases between. Germline loops: CDR1 MDHEN, CDR2 SYDVKM. The CDR3 is made up of 14 amino acids.

The genes are TRBV19 and TRBJ1-5, with a tentative D call TRBD1 (6 bases). V was pared by 5 bases and J by 0 bases, with 14 bases between. There are 16 residues in the CDR3. The germline CDR1 and CDR2 sequences are LNHDA and SQIVND (reference sequence). CDR3 sequence (DNA): TGTGCCAGTAGTTCCGGACAGAGAAATAGCAATCAGCCCCAGCATTTT. Amino acid sequence: CASSSGQRNSNQPQHF. Based on the CDR3 plus reference TRBV19 and TRBJ1-5, the full variable domain is DGGITQSPKYLFRKEGQNVTLSCEQNLNHDAMYWYRQDPGQGLRLIYYSQIVNDFQKGDIAEGYSVSREKKESFPLTVTSAQKNPTAFYLCASSSGQRNSNQPQHFGDGTRLSIL.

This chain connects TRBV5-4 to TRBJ1-1; tentatively, D is TRBD1 (5 bases). Trimming took 2 bases from V and 5 from J, leaving 10 bases between them. The CDR3 has 13 residues. The germline V gene has CDR1 SGHNT and CDR2 YYREEE (reference sequence). CDR3 amino acids: CASSLGRVTEAFF. The CDR3 bases are TGTGCCAGCAGCTTAGGCAGGGTGACTGAAGCTTTCTTT.

The V call is TRBV29-1, the J call TRBJ1-2; D not resolved. Germline V gene lookup returns CDR1 SQVTM and CDR2 ANQGSEA. This CDR3 has 11 amino acids. Trimming left V 4 bases short and J 4 bases short, with 7 bases between. In nucleotides, the CDR3 is TGCAGCGTTGTGCGGTCCTATGGCTACACCTTC. It encodes CSVVRSYGYTF.

The rearrangement joins TRBV5-6 to TRBJ2-2; TRBD2 is a possible D gene (5 bases). The CDR3 extends over 15 amino acids. Germline CDR1 SGHDT, CDR2 YYEEEE. With 2 bases removed from V and 3 bases from J, the gap between germline ends came to 11 bases. The CDR3 loop reads CASSLRGSHTGELFF. CDR3 DNA: TGTGCCAGCAGCTTACGGGGTAGTCACACCGGGGAGCTGTTTTTT.

The rearrangement links TRBV30 to TRBJ1-2; 7 bases line up with TRBD1. The J segment lost 3 bases and the V segment lost 8 bases, leaving 9 bases of the junction unmatched. This CDR3 spans 13 amino acids. From germline, CDR1 is GTSNPN and CDR2 SVGIG (reference sequence). In nucleotides, the CDR3 is TGTGCCCTACTTAAAGGGGGCGACTATGGCTACACCTTC. It is translated as CALLKGGDYGYTF.

This rearrangement joins TRBV7-2 to TRBJ2-3; 7 nucleotides align to TRBD1. The CDR3 has 15 residues. V shed 4 bases and J 1 base; nucleotides not matched to a gene: 5. Germline values: CDR1 SGHTA, CDR2 FQGNSA. The DNA for the CDR3 is TGTGCCAGCAGCTCACAGGGGCCCGGCACAGATACGCAGTATTTT. Residues: CASSSQGPGTDTQYF. The complete variable domain, with remaining parts taken from reference TRBV7-2 and TRBJ2-3, reads GAGVSQSPSNKVTEKGKDVELRCDPISGHTALYWYRQSLGQGLEFLIYFQGNSAPDKSGLPSDRFSAERTGGSVSTLTIQRTQQEDSAVYLCASSSQGPGTDTQYFGPGTRLTVL.

The V and J genes are TRBV12-3 or TRBV12-4 and TRBJ1-5, with a possible D match to TRBD1 (5 bases). Trimming took 3 bases from V and 7 from J, leaving 10 bases between them. There are 13 residues in the CDR3. The CDR3 sequence: CASSLGGYQPQHF. The CDR3 nucleotides are TGTGCCAGCAGTTTGGGGGGGTACCAGCCCCAGCATTTT.

The V and J genes are TRBV28 and TRBJ2-1; D gene uncertain. CDR1 and CDR2 (germline): MDHEN, SYDVKM. Trimming took off 6 bases at V and 10 bases at J, with 19 bases between the two ends. This CDR3 region has 14 residues. The CDR3 region has the DNA TGTGCCAGCAGACATCCTACCGGGTATCAAGAGCAGTTCTTC. Translating gives CASRHPTGYQEQFF. The full variable domain, in which reference TRBV28 and TRBJ2-1 provide the parts outside the CDR3, is DVKVTQSSRYLVKRTGEKVFLECVQDMDHENMFWYRQDPGLGLRLIYFSYDVKMKEKGDIPEGYSVSREKKERFSLILESASTNQTSMYLCASRHPTGYQEQFFGPGTRLTVL.

This clone was seen only a few times. The chain carries TRBV6-4 and TRBJ2-3; 11 nucleotides align to TRBD2. This CDR3 is built from 15 residues. With 3 bases clipped from V and 6 bases from J, the junction kept 5 bases outside the gene matches. The germline gives CDR1 MRHNA, CDR2 SNTAGT. The CDR3 DNA sequence: TGTGCCAGCAGTGAAACTAGCGGGGGAGGGGATACGCAGTATTTT. Protein sequence: CASSETSGGGDTQYF.

The genes are TRBV5-1 and TRBJ1-3; the D is unclear. CDR1 is SGHRS, CDR2 YFSETQ, per germline. V shed 0 bases and J shed 0 bases, with 16 bases lying between them. The CDR3 totals 18 residues. The CDR3 nucleotides read TGCGCCAGCAGCTTGGGACGGGGTGGGTCGTACTCTGGAAACACCATATATTTT. It encodes CASSLGRGGSYSGNTIYF.

The gene calls are TRBV5-1 and TRBJ1-1; D perhaps matches TRBD1 (5 bases). V lost 4 bases to trimming and J lost 0 bases, with 10 bases between them. The CDR3 covers 14 residues. Per germline, CDR1 SGHRS and CDR2 YFSETQ. In nucleotides, the CDR3 is TGCGCCAGCAGCCCCACGACAGTGAACACTGAAGCTTTCTTT. Encoded protein: CASSPTTVNTEAFF. The full variable domain, in which reference TRBV5-1 and TRBJ1-1 provide the parts outside the CDR3, is KAGVTQTPRYLIKTRGQQVTLSCSPISGHRSVSWYQQTPGQGLQFLFEYFSETQRNKGNFPGRFSGRQFSNSRSEMNVSTLELGDSALYLCASSPTTVNTEAFFGQGTRLTVV.

This chain uses TRBV15 with TRBJ2-7, with 7 nucleotides matching TRBD1. Germline V gene data show CDR1 as LNHNV and CDR2 as YYDKDF (reference sequence). The CDR3 totals 14 residues. V was pared by 0 bases and J by 4 bases, with 3 bases of the junction left unmatched. This CDR3 is CATSREQGTYEQYF. The DNA for the CDR3 is TGTGCCACCAGCAGAGAACAGGGGACATACGAGCAGTACTTC.

The chain carries TRBV18 and TRBJ1-1; 7 nucleotides match TRBD1. Trimming removed 3 bases from V and 1 base from J; junction bases left unmatched: 2. The CDR3 loop spans 14 amino acids. CDR1 is KGHSH and CDR2 is LQKENI in the germline V gene. CDR3 loop: CASSPTGTNTEAFF. DNA of the CDR3: TGTGCCAGCTCACCGACAGGGACGAACACTGAAGCTTTCTTT.

V is TRBV19 and J is TRBJ1-2; D gene unclear. Per germline, CDR1 LNHDA and CDR2 SQIVND (reference sequence). The CDR3 sequence is 15 residues long. The V and J ends lost 4 bases and 4 bases respectively, with 16 bases between them. This chain's CDR3 is CASSTSGEEAYGYTF. The CDR3 bases are TGTGCCAGTAGTACCTCCGGCGAGGAGGCCTATGGCTACACCTTC.